Listed below are T cell receptor beta chains from one sample, sequenced in a study of CD8 T cells in ankylosing spondylitis. TCRdb re-called the 5' RACE reads through MiXCR, storing one row per CDR3 protein. In the table there are fewer than 500,000 distinct CDR3 sequences, about a fifth of which are singletons. Specimen: blood, either unsorted or a sorted T cell fraction (not recorded which). These receptors all come from a male donor with ankylosing spondylitis. Each CDR3 is given with its conserved first and last residue. D genes are given only for firm matches. A clone size is listed for some rows: how often the clone was seen (once, few, many), or a class if it is expanded.

v_call	d_call	j_call	clone_size	cdr3_aa	cdr3_nt
TRBV7-2	.	TRBJ1-5	.	CASSLTDRQPQHF	TGTGCCAGCAGCTTAACCGACAGGCAGCCCCAGCATTTT
TRBV6-5	.	TRBJ2-1	few	CASSYSLAASYNEQFF	TGTGCCAGCAGTTACTCTCTCGCTGCTTCCTACAATGAGCAGTTCTTC
TRBV2	.	TRBJ2-5	few	CASSEVRVRETQYF	TGTGCCAGCAGTGAGGTCAGGGTGAGAGAGACCCAGTACTTC
TRBV29-1	TRBD1	TRBJ2-2	many	CSASTGGSTGELFF	TGCAGCGCTTCTACAGGGGGCTCCACCGGGGAGCTGTTTTTT
TRBV19	.	TRBJ2-3	.	CASSIASGPTDTQYF	TGTGCCAGTAGTATAGCCTCCGGGCCCACAGATACGCAGTATTTT
TRBV11-3	TRBD2	TRBJ2-3	.	CASSLGRTSLRDTQYF	TGTGCCAGCAGCTTAGGGCGGACTAGCCTGCGAGATACGCAGTATTTT
TRBV28	.	TRBJ1-1	few	CASSDHPTNTEAFF	TGTGCCAGCAGTGATCATCCCACGAACACTGAAGCTTTCTTT
TRBV5-5	TRBD2	TRBJ2-2	.	CASSNPSGSSVGELFF	TGTGCCAGCAGCAACCCGAGCGGGAGCAGTGTCGGGGAGCTGTTTTTT
TRBV27	TRBD2	TRBJ2-3	few	CASSLHSSPSGFSDTQYF	TGTGCCAGCAGTTTACATTCTTCGCCTAGCGGGTTCTCAGATACGCAGTATTTT
TRBV20-1	.	TRBJ2-2	few	CSANKGGTGELFF	TGCAGTGCTAATAAAGGAGGCACCGGGGAGCTGTTTTTT
TRBV12-5	.	TRBJ1-5	.	CASVTGFNQPQHF	TGTGCTAGTGTTACAGGGTTCAATCAGCCCCAGCATTTT
TRBV19	TRBD2	TRBJ2-7	.	CASSLSGLAVYEQYF	TGTGCCAGTAGCCTATCGGGACTAGCGGTCTACGAGCAGTACTTC
TRBV29-1	.	TRBJ2-5	few	CSVEVLAVETQYF	TGCAGCGTTGAGGTTTTGGCCGTAGAGACCCAGTACTTC
TRBV12-3/TRBV12-4	.	TRBJ2-3	few	CASSSLASSDTQYF	TGTGCCAGCAGTTCCCTAGCGTCTTCAGATACGCAGTATTTT
TRBV7-3	TRBD2	TRBJ2-1	.	CASSASGSTNEQFF	TGTGCCAGCTCCGCTAGCGGGAGTACCAATGAGCAGTTCTTC
TRBV7-9	.	TRBJ2-1	.	CASSPPRGRRANNEQFF	TGTGCCAGCAGTCCCCCACGCGGCAGACGGGCCAACAATGAGCAGTTCTTC
TRBV4-3	.	TRBJ1-6	.	CASSQVSNSPLHF	TGCGCCAGCAGCCAAGTCAGTAATTCACCCCTCCACTTT
TRBV12-3/TRBV12-4	TRBD1	TRBJ1-1	many	CASSIRQGWAFF	TGTGCCAGCAGTATACGACAGGGTTGGGCTTTCTTT